The rows below give T cell receptor beta chains drawn from one sample of a study of shared clonotypes between healthy human individuals. Sequencing used immunoSEQ multiplex PCR; TCRdb keeps in-frame clones, though not all of them. Of about 1.5 million clones in the sample, approximately 98% were seen once. Sequencing input: naive CD4+ T cells sorted from blood. These receptors originate from a man aged 30-40 years in good health. CDR3s include the opening cysteine and the closing phenylalanine or tryptophan. Fields, in order: CDR3 protein, CDR3 DNA, D gene, J gene, V gene, CDR3 length, clone size. D genes are given only for firm matches. Part of the rows lack a size; the others show once, few, many or a class for expanded clones.

CASSRTHNYGYTF TGTGCCAGCAGTCGGACTCATAACTATGGCTACACCTTC NA TRBJ1-2 TRBV28 13 NA
CASSPPRRQAVNTEAFF TGTGCCAGCAGCCCACCCCGCCGACAGGCCGTGAACACTGAAGCTTTCTTT NA TRBJ1-1 TRBV13 17 NA
CASRTLRLRDTDYEQYF TGTGCCAGCCGGACACTAAGGCTTCGGGACACAGACTACGAGCAGTACTTC NA TRBJ2-7 TRBV27 17 NA
CASSLGGLGQPQHF TGTGCCAGCAGCTTAGGAGGGCTTGGGCAGCCCCAGCATTTT NA TRBJ1-5 TRBV7-9 14 NA
CASSPGLATLYEQYF TGTGCCAGCAGCCCGGGACTAGCGACCCTCTACGAGCAGTACTTC TRBD2 TRBJ2-7 TRBV14 15 NA
CASSMLRGYEQYF TGTGCCAGTAGTATGCTCAGGGGCTACGAGCAGTACTTC NA TRBJ2-7 TRBV19 13 NA
CASSWTVNEKLFF TGTGCCAGCAGTTGGACAGTTAATGAAAAACTGTTTTTT NA TRBJ1-4 TRBV28 13 NA
CASSLSLRPQHF TGTGCCAGCAGCTTAAGCTTGCGGCCCCAGCATTTT NA TRBJ1-5 TRBV7-2 12 NA
CSVGRRLQETQYF TGCAGCGTTGGGCGCAGACTCCAAGAGACCCAGTACTTC NA TRBJ2-5 TRBV29-1 13 once
CASSLGTGAGNQPQHF TGTGCCAGCAGCTTAGGGACAGGGGCGGGCAATCAGCCCCAGCATTTT TRBD1 TRBJ1-5 TRBV7-6 16 NA
CASRFGNTIYF TGTGCCAGCAGATTTGGAAACACCATATATTTT NA TRBJ1-3 TRBV6-5 11 NA
CASSPRQGYYGYTF TGTGCCAGCAGCCCTCGACAGGGATACTATGGCTACACCTTC TRBD1 TRBJ1-2 TRBV13 14 NA
CATSRVRAGFSSEKLFF TGTGCCACCAGCAGAGTCCGGGCTGGGTTCTCGAGCGAAAAACTGTTTTTT NA TRBJ1-4 TRBV15 17 NA
CASSLWERESSGELFF TGCGCCAGCAGCTTGTGGGAGCGGGAGTCAAGCGGGGAGCTGTTTTTT TRBD2 TRBJ2-2 TRBV5-1 16 NA
CASRGTEGPTGELFF TGCGCCAGCCGTGGGACGGAGGGCCCAACCGGGGAGCTGTTTTTT NA TRBJ2-2 TRBV23-1 15 NA
CASSFGGSLSEQYF TGTGCCAGCAGCTTCGGCGGGAGTCTCTCCGAGCAGTACTTC TRBD2 TRBJ2-7 TRBV7-2 14 NA
CASSLYFGRRAIGANVLTF TGCGCCAGCAGCTTGTATTTCGGGCGACGAGCGATAGGGGCCAACGTCCTGACTTTC NA TRBJ2-6 TRBV5-1 19 NA